Below, one TCR beta chain is given with its context. What it binds is not known. These data originate in a study of cytomegalovirus exposure and HLA in healthy donors. At the level of the study: Earlier findings included nearly 120 million unique TCR beta sequences obtained from 150 million to 200 million T cells. Counted in an early data release were about 85 million unique TCRs from HLA-typed donors.

Study-level findings and limits: The authors later linked a missense DCLRE1C variant to TCR beta V- and J-gene trimming. Rare TCR sequences dominated, though some public TCRs recurred in many donors.

V lost 0 bases, J lost 8 bases, and 7 bases lay in between. This CDR3 is 12 amino acids long. Germline-derived CDR1 and CDR2 are SGDLS and YYNGEE. The PCR had 60 Vbeta and 13 Jbeta primers. The repertoire was sequenced with immunoSEQ multiplex PCR; TCRdb's copy has only in-frame clones and lacks some. The sample includes 200,000 or so clones, about 79% seen only once; the top ten take approximately 0.098%. Sequences were obtained from PBMCs. This sequence was found in a boy younger than 10 in good health and CMV-seronegative. The J gene is TRBJ2-3, the V gene TRBV9, with unresolved D. CDR3 region: CASSVGSGTQYF. DNA for the CDR3: TGTGCCAGCAGCGTAGGCAGTGGTACGCAGTATTTT.